This paragraph reports one T cell receptor (beta chain). Its antigen is as yet unknown. The junction does not match germline at one end; this may be a read error. These data come from a study of tumor-infiltrating lymphocytes in primary liver carcinoma. Overall study results and limits: Tumor region pairs overlapped more than did tumor-adjacent and tumor-blood pairs.

The germline CDR1 and CDR2 sequences are MNHNY and SVGAGI (reference sequence). The CDR3 covers 15 residues. A constant-region primer served to make TCR beta cDNA from roughly 500 ng total RNA. Generation of the TCR beta libraries relied on three nested multiplex PCR rounds using slightly modified ARM-PCR. It was with TRBV1-TRBV30 forward primers and a C-beta reverse primer that the first two PCR rounds were run, at about 10 cycles each. TCRdb analysed the multiplex PCR reads with MiXCR anew, one entry per CDR3 protein. The sample has 120,000 or so distinct CDR3 sequences; about 59% are singletons. Unsorted bulk tissue (roughly 19-31 mg) underwent RNA and DNA co-extraction.

This rearrangement joins TRBV6-6 to TRBJ2-7; 8 positions match TRBD1. The receptor's source is a woman aged 55-69 years with primary liver carcinoma and hepatitis B virus infection. Sequencing input: liver tumor tissue from sampling region 1. Stated subset: tumor region T1, superior pole. The CDR3 DNA follows: TGTACCAGCACTTACAGGACAGGGTTAGGGTACGAGCAGTACTTC. It translates to CTSTYRTGLGYEQYF.